The sequence of this T cell receptor beta chain was determined in a study of cytomegalovirus exposure and HLA in healthy donors. Regarding the study as a whole: One cluster of highly shared sequence variants probably arose as a sequencing artifact. There were a few CMV-associated chains whose specificity for CMV antigens was confirmed in vitro.

A remark on this clone: No antigen is known for it.

The germline CDR1 and CDR2 sequences are SGHDT and YYEEEE. V lost 5 bases to trimming and J lost 3 bases, with 8 bases between them. The CDR3 is made up of 12 amino acids. PCR used 60 Vbeta primers and 13 Jbeta primers. Sequenced by immunoSEQ multiplex PCR; TCRdb stores in-frame clones only, minus some. The sample contains some 120,000 clones, approximately 84% of which appear only once. Sequencing used PBMCs. The V gene is TRBV5-6, the J gene TRBJ1-2; D might be TRBD1 (6 bases). The clonotype was recovered from a man aged 18 to 29 in good health and CMV-seropositive. CDR3 protein: CASRDSYYGYTF. DNA for the CDR3: TGTGCCAGCAGGGACAGTTACTATGGCTACACCTTC. Full variable domain (remainder filled in from reference TRBV5-6 and TRBJ1-2): DAGVTQSPTHLIKTRGQQVTLRCSPKSGHDTVSWYQQALGQGPQFIFQYYEEEERQRGNFPDRFSGHQFPNYSSELNVNALLLGDSALYLCASRDSYYGYTFGSGTRLTVV.